The source of this T cell receptor (beta chain) is a study of cytomegalovirus exposure and HLA in healthy donors (dated by TCRdb to the late 2010s). In terms of the full investigation: According to a later analysis, the roughly 120 validation repertoires were produced on the same platform as the approximately 600 repertoires of the first cohort. The study aimed to test whether cataloging public T cell receptors could reveal signatures of past pathogen exposure. Along with the roughly 700-subject first cohort, a separate validation cohort of around 110 different subjects was used. High-throughput TCR immunosequencing, statistical association of individual TCRs with disease status, and machine learning were combined to predict cytomegalovirus infection status. Study-wide conclusions, independent of this receptor: While some public TCRs were present in many individuals, most TCR sequences turned up only very rarely across donors. Subsequent analysis determined that TCRs grouped into clusters in the first cohort also showed a tendency toward co-occurrence across the 120 or so validation repertoires, and roughly 94% of cluster scores exceeded 0. In the study, roughly 160 TCR beta chains were listed as associated with cytomegalovirus. A later analysis had no HLA typing for the validation cohort, so co-occurrence there was scored across all 110 or so repertoires. It was suggested by the authors that the approach could potentially be generalized to other disease states and immunological phenotypes. In vitro tests confirmed that a few of the cytomegalovirus-associated TCR beta chains recognize cytomegalovirus antigens. In both the original and validation cohorts, the classifier was reported to diagnose cytomegalovirus status with high specificity and sensitivity.

As to this clone: Its binding antigen is unknown. It has no much larger one-base neighbor in the sample; base qualities were not kept.

The protocol used for the library was the immunoSEQ multiplex PCR assay. The original methods were these. A statistical classification framework was built for diagnosing cytomegalovirus status from the catalog of TCR beta chain sequences. Held by TCRdb, this immuneACCESS table contains in-frame sequences only and omits some clones. Under half of the omission traces to an unresolved V gene where checked; the cause of the rest is unknown. The V and J calls and clone size come from that table; D and trimming were worked out from the DNA. The sample table holds about 74,000 clones, of which 94% were seen once. In total, the top ten clones hold about 1.6% of the sample. Unmatched junction bases come to 4, with V trimmed by 3 bases and J by 2 bases. Per the germline V gene, MDHEN is the CDR1 and SYDVKM is the CDR2. Reading from cysteine to phenylalanine, the CDR3 counts 16 amino acids. Solely the CDR3 DNA is kept, with 48 bases framed from the first base.

The donors were included in the validation cohort of 90 to 150 subjects, a group kept apart from the roughly 670-subject first cohort. The receptor comes from a man younger than 30 in good health and CMV-seropositive. What was sequenced was PBMCs. The chain couples TRBV28 to TRBJ1-3; TRBD1 lines up with 10 middle nucleotides. The nucleotides are TGTGCCAGCAGTTTCGGGGGGACAGGGGCTGGAAACACCATATATTTT. The resulting protein is CASSFGGTGAGNTIYF.